This TCR beta chain was profiled in a study of T cell responses to AZD1222 COVID-19 vaccine. Whole-study findings and limits: White British ancestry dominated among donors, who included more females, and clonal diversity was possibly underestimated. Repertoire samples came only from after the peak T cell response. Baseline testing showed seropositivity in only a handful of AZD1222 recipients. Across the whole spike, CD4 TCRs peaked at regions 160-218 and 743-854.

The data were produced by immunoSEQ multiplex PCR, yet TCRdb's version contains in-frame clones alone and is incomplete. The sample yields roughly 80,000 clones, 82% seen once. A note on this clone: Antigen specificity is unknown.

The CDR3 sequence is 15 residues long. Trimming removed 0 bases from V and 8 bases from J, with 14 bases in between. Germline loops: CDR1 MGHRA, CDR2 YSYEKL. The rearrangement joins TRBV4-1 to TRBJ2-1; tentative D call: TRBD2 (5 bases). The sequencing here drew on peripheral blood, taken on day 0 of AZD1222 vaccination. This receptor was identified in an adult in good health. CDR3 loop: CASSQESRRADEQFF. In nucleotides, the CDR3 is TGCGCCAGCAGCCAAGAGAGCAGGCGGGCAGATGAGCAGTTCTTC.